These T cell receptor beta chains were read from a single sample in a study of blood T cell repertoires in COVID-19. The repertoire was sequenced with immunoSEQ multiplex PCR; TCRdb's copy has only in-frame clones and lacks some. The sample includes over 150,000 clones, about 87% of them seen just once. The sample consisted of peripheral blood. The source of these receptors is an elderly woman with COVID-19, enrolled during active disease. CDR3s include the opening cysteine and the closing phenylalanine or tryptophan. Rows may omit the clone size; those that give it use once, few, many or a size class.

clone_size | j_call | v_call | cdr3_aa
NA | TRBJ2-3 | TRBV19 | CASRRLAGGGTDTQYF
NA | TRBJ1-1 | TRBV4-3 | CASSRELQGIGTEAFF
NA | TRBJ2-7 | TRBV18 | CASSPGQGGLGEQYF
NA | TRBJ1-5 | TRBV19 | CASSTGGQKNQPQHF
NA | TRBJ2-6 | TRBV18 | CASSGLQGTGANVLTF
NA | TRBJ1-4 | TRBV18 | CASSPPAGGNEKLFF
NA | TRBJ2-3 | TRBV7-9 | CASSKGGTDTQYF
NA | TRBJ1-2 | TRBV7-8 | CASSLAGTGGGYTF
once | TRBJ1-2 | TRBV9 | CASRQGFYGYTF
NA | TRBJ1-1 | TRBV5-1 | CASRETTGDTEAFF
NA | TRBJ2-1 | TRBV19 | CASSMEAGSYNEQFF
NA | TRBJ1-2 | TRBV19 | CASSTTGAHYGYTF
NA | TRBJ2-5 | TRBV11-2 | CASSIPTNTETQYF
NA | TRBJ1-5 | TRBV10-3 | CAISETQGYQPQHF
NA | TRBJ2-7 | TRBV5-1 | CASSLGRGSPAGSYEQYF
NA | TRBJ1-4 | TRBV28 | CASSLRLGWSGEKLFF
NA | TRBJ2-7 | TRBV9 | CASSAGQGSSYEQYF
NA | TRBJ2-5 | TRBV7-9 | CASRPGIQETQYF